The 22 T cell receptor beta chains given below trace back to one sample, sequenced in a study of OX40 agonist ivuxolimab in advanced cancers. The table came from immunoSEQ multiplex PCR; TCRdb's copy has only in-frame clones and leaves some out. The sample carries some 66,000 clones, over 60% recorded once. Specimen: CD4+ or CD8+ T cells sorted from blood, collected in a trial of the OX40 agonist ivuxolimab. Receptor source: an adult with an advanced solid tumor such as melanoma, head and neck, liver or kidney cancer.

The V and J genes are TRBV30 and TRBJ2-7; 8 bases are shared with TRBD1. V gave up 0 bases and J gave up 4 bases; unmatched junction bases: 5. The length of the CDR3 is 14 residues. Per germline, CDR1 GTSNPN and CDR2 SVGIG (reference sequence). The CDR3 nucleotides read TGTGCCTGGAGTGTCTCACAGGGGGGATACGAGCAGTACTTC. This codes for CAWSVSQGGYEQYF.

This clone occurred a few times. V usage is TRBV6-7 and J usage is TRBJ2-3, with 8 bases matching TRBD2. TRBV6-7 is an ORF; its function is uncertain. This CDR3 is built from 16 residues. V shed 0 bases and J 1 base; nucleotides not matched to a gene: 3. The CDR3 is CASSYSRREGTDTQYF. The CDR3 region has the DNA TGTGCCAGCAGTTACTCCCGGCGGGAGGGCACAGATACGCAGTATTTT.

This sequence joins TRBV7-6 and TRBJ2-2, with D maybe TRBD1 (6 bases). V shed 4 bases and J shed 7 bases, with 16 bases lying between them. The CDR3 extends over 15 amino acids. Germline CDR1 and CDR2: SGHVS and FNYEAQ. This CDR3 is CASSSTGTPYGELFF. CDR3 DNA sequence: TGTGCCAGCAGCTCGACCGGGACACCCTACGGGGAGCTGTTTTTT. The full variable domain, in which reference TRBV7-6 and TRBJ2-2 provide the parts outside the CDR3, is GAGVSQSPRYKVTKRGQDVALRCDPISGHVSLYWYRQALGQGPEFLTYFNYEAQQDKSGLPNDRFSAERPEGSISTLTIQRTEQRDSAMYRCASSSTGTPYGELFFGEGSRLTVL.

The chain recombines TRBV6-1 with TRBJ2-7; 9 bases are a match to TRBD1. The V gene end was trimmed by 6 bases and the J gene end by 6 bases; junction bases not matched to a gene: 6. Germline V gives CDR1 MNHNS, CDR2 SASEGT. CDR3 length equals 13 residues. The CDR3 spells CASSRGQGGEQYF. CDR3 nucleotides: TGTGCCAGCAGCCGGGGACAGGGTGGCGAGCAGTACTTC.

The V call is TRBV9, the J call TRBJ1-5; D is unresolved. V lost 0 bases to trimming and J lost 3 bases, with 10 bases between them. Looked up from germline, CDR1 is SGDLS and CDR2 is YYNGEE. This CDR3 has 15 residues. CDR3 DNA sequence: TGTGCCAGCAGCGTAGGATACGGACTCAATCAGCCCCAGCATTTT. It codes for CASSVGYGLNQPQHF.

This clone was recorded a few times. This chain joins TRBV11-2 and TRBJ1-4, with D unresolved. There are 13 residues in the CDR3. V lost 0 bases and J 4 bases, leaving 3 bases between the germline ends. Per the germline V gene, CDR1 is SGHAT and CDR2 is FQNNGV. CDR3 sequence (DNA): TGTGCCAGCAGCTTAGAATTTAATGAAAAACTGTTTTTT. Its protein is CASSLEFNEKLFF.

The CDR3 DNA reads TGTGCCAGCAGCTTAGATTCCACAGTCCACGAGCAGTACTTC. Amino acid sequence: CASSLDSTVHEQYF. The chain combines TRBV11-2 with TRBJ2-7; D not certain. The V end was cut by 0 bases, the J end by 5 bases, with 11 bases between. The CDR3 loop spans 14 amino acids. In germline, CDR1 is SGHAT, CDR2 FQNNGV.

The gene calls are TRBV4-1 and TRBJ2-6; a weak D match, TRBD2 (5 bases). The V gene lost 2 bases and the J gene lost 1 base, with 9 bases spanning the gap. The CDR3 is 16 residues long. CDR1 and CDR2 (germline): MGHRA, YSYEKL. The CDR3 is CASSQSRVSGANVLTF. In DNA form, the CDR3 reads TGCGCCAGCAGCCAATCGAGGGTTTCTGGGGCCAACGTCCTGACTTTC.

The V call is TRBV2, the J call TRBJ1-1, with D tentatively TRBD1 (5 bases). Germline CDR1 reads SNHLY; CDR2 reads FYNNEI. This CDR3 spans 14 amino acids. V shed 8 bases and J shed 1 base, with 14 bases lying between them. Written as DNA, the CDR3 is TGTGCCAGCGGTCGTCTGGGGGGGAACACTGAAGCTTTCTTT. Translating gives CASGRLGGNTEAFF. The complete variable domain, with remaining parts taken from reference TRBV2 and TRBJ1-1, reads EPEVTQTPSHQVTQMGQEVILRCVPISNHLYFYWYRQILGQKVEFLVSFYNNEISEKSEIFDDQFSVERPDGSNFTLKIRSTKLEDSAMYFCASGRLGGNTEAFFGQGTRLTVV.

The gene calls are TRBV15 and TRBJ2-4, with 10 bases matching TRBD1. The CDR3 runs 15 residues. The J segment lost 6 bases and the V segment lost 3 bases, leaving 5 bases of the junction unmatched. Germline CDR1 and CDR2: LNHNV and YYDKDF (reference sequence). This CDR3 is CATSRMTGGGNIQYF. The DNA of the CDR3 is TGTGCCACCAGCAGGATGACAGGGGGCGGAAACATTCAGTACTTC.

In its sample, this clone was seen once. The chain uses TRBV13 and TRBJ1-2, with a weak D call TRBD1 (6 bases). From germline, CDR1 is PRHDT and CDR2 FYEKMQ (reference sequence). The V and J ends lost 5 bases and 4 bases respectively, with 11 bases between them. The CDR3 is 13 amino acids. CDR3 in amino acids: CASSDGGAYGYTF. CDR3 bases: TGTGCCAGCAGCGACGGGGGGGCCTATGGCTACACCTTC.

The chain carries TRBV25-1 and TRBJ1-2, with D uncertain. Germline CDR1 is MGHDK and CDR2 is SYGVNS. This CDR3 region has 12 residues. Trimming left V 6 bases short and J 3 bases short, with 8 bases between. The CDR3 DNA reads TGTGCCAGCAGATACGGGGACTATGGCTACACCTTC. It specifies CASRYGDYGYTF.

This chain joins TRBV7-9 and TRBJ2-3; TRBD2 matches at 7 bases. CDR1 SEHNR and CDR2 FQNEAQ come from the germline V gene (reference sequence). The CDR3 sequence is 15 residues long. With V trimmed by 2 bases and J by 4 bases, 6 bases remained unmatched. The CDR3: CASSLPSGLSDTQYF. The CDR3 DNA sequence: TGTGCCAGCAGCTTACCTAGCGGCCTCTCAGATACGCAGTATTTT.

The rearrangement uses TRBV28 and TRBJ1-5, with TRBD1 matching 12 bases. V shed 3 bases and J 7 bases; nucleotides not matched to a gene: 4. This CDR3 comprises 15 residues. The germline gives CDR1 MDHEN, CDR2 SYDVKM. In DNA, the CDR3 is TGTGCCAGCAGTTTCCCGGGACAGGGGGCCCAGCCCCAGCATTTT. Its protein is CASSFPGQGAQPQHF.

V and J are TRBV7-9 and TRBJ2-6; D unresolved. The CDR3 sequence is 16 residues long. CDR1 and CDR2 (germline): SEHNR, FQNEAQ (reference sequence). The V end lost 1 base, the J end lost 4 bases, and 11 bases lay between the germline ends. The chain's CDR3 is CASSLGLDHGANVLTF. The CDR3 DNA follows: TGTGCCAGCAGCTTAGGGTTGGATCACGGGGCCAACGTCCTGACTTTC.

The chain links TRBV27 to TRBJ2-6; the D gene is possibly TRBD1 (6 bases). V gave up 6 bases and J gave up 0 bases, with 15 bases separating them. Germline V lookup: CDR1 MNHEY, CDR2 SMNVEV (reference sequence). The CDR3 has 17 residues. This chain's CDR3 is CASSPAAGASGANVLTF. CDR3 bases: TGTGCCAGCAGCCCCGCCGCAGGGGCCTCTGGGGCCAACGTCCTGACTTTC.

In its sample, this clone was seen a few times. The CDR3 coding sequence is TGTGCCAGCAGCAAGCGCGGGACAGGGAGCAGCGAGCAGTACTTC. As protein: CASSKRGTGSSEQYF. This chain connects TRBV21-1 to TRBJ2-7; the table's D call TRBD1 went unverified against the DNA. TRBV21-1 is labeled a pseudogene. CDR3 length: 15 residues.

This rearrangement joins TRBV7-2 to TRBJ1-1; D call uncertain. The CDR3 has 15 amino acids. V was cut by 1 base and J by 2 bases, with 11 bases left in between. The V gene's germline CDR1 is SGHTA and CDR2 FQGNSA. For the CDR3, the DNA is TGTGCCAGCAGCTTAGGGAGACACACAAACACTGAAGCTTTCTTT. Protein product: CASSLGRHTNTEAFF. The variable domain in full, with the rest retrieved from reference TRBV7-2 and TRBJ1-1, is GAGVSQSPSNKVTEKGKDVELRCDPISGHTALYWYRQSLGQGLEFLIYFQGNSAPDKSGLPSDRFSAERTGGSVSTLTIQRTQQEDSAVYLCASSLGRHTNTEAFFGQGTRLTVV.

The table lists this clone with many counts. V gene TRBV19 combines with J gene TRBJ2-5; TRBD2 might be the D (5 bases). CDR3 length: 13 residues. Trimming pared 6 bases from V and 1 base from J, leaving 9 bases between. Germline loops: CDR1 LNHDA, CDR2 SQIVND (reference sequence). CDR3 DNA sequence: TGTGCCAGTAGCCGAGGGTTCCAAGAGACCCAGTACTTC. Translation: CASSRGFQETQYF.

This clone came up a few times. CDR3 amino acids: CASSLGPGFNQPQHF. CDR3 nucleotides: TGTGCCAGCAGCTTAGGGCCAGGGTTCAATCAGCCCCAGCATTTT. The chain recombines TRBV7-9 with TRBJ1-5; D is possibly TRBD1 (5 bases). The CDR3 totals 15 residues. The germline CDR1 and CDR2 sequences are SEHNR and FQNEAQ (reference sequence). V lost 1 base to trimming and J lost 3 bases, with 10 bases between them.

As concerns this clone: Relative to the germline gene, one junction end is altered; a read error may explain this. The rearrangement joins TRBV7-7 to TRBJ2-5; possible D gene TRBD2, 6 bases. The germline V gene has CDR1 SSHAT and CDR2 FNYEAQ (reference sequence). The CDR3 runs 15 residues. CDR3 in amino acids: CASSSSSSEGETQYF. The CDR3 nucleotides read TGTGCTAGCAGCTCTTCTTCTAGCGAGGGAGAGACCCAGTACTTC.

V and J are TRBV12-5 and TRBJ1-1; 8 bases align to TRBD1. V gave up 6 bases and J gave up 3 bases; unmatched junction bases: 12. Germline CDR1 is LGHNT and CDR2 is FRNRAP. The CDR3 length is 16 residues. CDR3 region: CASGTVPRGLDTEAFF. The CDR3 DNA sequence: TGTGCTAGTGGAACCGTTCCCAGGGGGCTCGACACTGAAGCTTTCTTT.